One T cell receptor (beta chain) is described in this entry. Its specificity is not known. This CDR3 spans 12 amino acids. Per the germline V gene, CDR1 is SGHAT and CDR2 is FQNNGV. V lost 7 bases and J lost 5, with 11 bases in between. The source of the sample is a study of CD8+ T cells in alopecia areata. Study-level background: Treatment comprised oral tofacitinib, 5 to 10 mg twice daily, in treated patients.

Study-level findings and limits: In patients, TCRs were shared less clearly than in mice, and HLA may possibly be involved.

Extracted RNA was reverse transcribed, and the resulting cDNA served as sequencing template. Measured with immunoSEQ multiplex PCR; TCRdb has only the in-frame clones, and not every one. Among about 150,000 clones listed, 45% to 60% were seen once. The receptor's source is a human donor with alopecia areata. This rearrangement joins TRBV11-2 to TRBJ2-5; possible D gene TRBD2, 6 bases. Sequenced sample: CD4+ T cells sorted from blood. CDR3 region: CASTGRGETQYF. The CDR3 DNA follows: TGTGCCAGCACAGGCCGGGGGGAGACCCAGTACTTC.